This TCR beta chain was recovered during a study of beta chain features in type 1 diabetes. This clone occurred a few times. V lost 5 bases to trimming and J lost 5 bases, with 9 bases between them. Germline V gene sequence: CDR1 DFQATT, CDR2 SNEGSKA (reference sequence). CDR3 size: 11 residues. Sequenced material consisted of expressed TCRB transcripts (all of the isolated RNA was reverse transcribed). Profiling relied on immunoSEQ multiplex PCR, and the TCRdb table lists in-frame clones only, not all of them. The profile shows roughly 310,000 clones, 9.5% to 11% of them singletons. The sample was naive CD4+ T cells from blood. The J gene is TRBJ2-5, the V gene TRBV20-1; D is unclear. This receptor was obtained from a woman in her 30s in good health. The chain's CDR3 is CSAPFRETQYF. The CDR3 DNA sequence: TGCAGTGCTCCATTTCGGGAGACCCAGTACTTC.